This TCR beta chain appears in the sequencing data of a study of T cell responses to AZD1222 COVID-19 vaccine. Only in-frame clones appear in the TCRdb table, and some are missing; sequencing was by immunoSEQ multiplex PCR. The sample records 110,000 or so clones, 70% to 90% being singletons. On this clone itself: Its target is unknown.

V was shortened by 5 bases and J by 5 bases, with 10 bases between the two germline ends. Germline values: CDR1 ENHRY, CDR2 SYGVKD. This CDR3 is built from 13 residues. Overall study results and limits: When two AZD1222 doses had been given, Spike-specific TCR breadth and depth rose.

The chain couples TRBV10-3 to TRBJ1-5; D gene ambiguous. The sample here was peripheral blood, taken 28 days after the second AZD1222 dose. The TCR sequence derives from an adult who received the AZD1222 COVID-19 vaccine. Here the CDR3 reads CAISPQRDQPQHF. Here the CDR3 DNA reads TGTGCCATCAGTCCCCAGCGGGATCAGCCCCAGCATTTT.